Presented here are 29 T cell receptor beta chains from one specimen sequenced in a study of OX40 agonist ivuxolimab in advanced cancers. Here immunoSEQ multiplex PCR was the method, and the copy in TCRdb shows in-frame clones only, minus some. The sample has 100,000 to 140,000 clones; 91% are singletons. The sequencing used CD4+ or CD8+ T cells sorted from blood, collected in a trial of the OX40 agonist ivuxolimab. These receptors were obtained from an adult with an advanced solid tumor such as melanoma, head and neck, liver or kidney cancer.

This sequence joins TRBV11-1 and TRBJ2-5; 8 bases match TRBD1. V lost 5 bases, J lost 5 bases, and 10 bases stayed unmatched. CDR3 length: 15 residues. Germline CDR1 and CDR2: SGHAT and FQDESV (reference sequence). CDR3 sequence: CASSARTGTGETQYF. The DNA for the CDR3 is TGTGCCAGCAGCGCACGGACAGGGACCGGGGAGACCCAGTACTTC.

The rearrangement joins TRBV28 to TRBJ1-1; D gene uncertain. Per germline, CDR1 MDHEN and CDR2 SYDVKM. Trimming stripped 10 bases from V and 5 bases from J, with 11 bases between. The CDR3 length is 11 residues. The CDR3 sequence is CATRGPTEAFF. In nucleotides, the CDR3 is TGTGCCACTAGAGGCCCGACTGAAGCTTTCTTT.

This clone showed up just once. The rearrangement uses TRBV9 and TRBJ2-5; 8 nucleotides line up with TRBD2. Germline CDR1 SGDLS, CDR2 YYNGEE. Germline trimming cut 4 bases from V and 5 bases from J; bases unmatched to any gene: 10. This CDR3 is built from 15 residues. The CDR3 region is CASSPAGGGGETQYF. The CDR3 coding sequence is TGTGCCAGCAGCCCCGCCGGGGGGGGAGGGGAGACCCAGTACTTC. Full variable domain (missing parts from reference TRBV9 and TRBJ2-5): DSGVTQTPKHLITATGQRVTLRCSPRSGDLSVYWYQQSLDQGLQFLIQYYNGEERAKGNILERFSAQQFPDLHSELNLSSLELGDSALYFCASSPAGGGGETQYFGPGTRLLVL.

The rearrangement uses TRBV15 and TRBJ2-7, with 7 bases matching TRBD2. Per germline, CDR1 LNHNV and CDR2 YYDKDF (reference sequence). Trimming removed 4 bases from V and 7 bases from J; junction bases left unmatched: 13. CDR3 length equals 15 residues. CDR3 loop: CATSIGTNVDEEQYF. Here the CDR3 DNA reads TGTGCCACCAGCATAGGGACTAATGTTGACGAGGAGCAGTACTTC.

The V gene is TRBV5-1, the J gene TRBJ1-3; D is possibly TRBD1 (6 bases). Germline assignment: CDR1 SGHRS and CDR2 YFSETQ. This CDR3 region has 16 residues. V was pared by 0 bases and J by 0 bases, with 10 bases between. This CDR3 reads CASSLEGESSGNTIYF. The DNA for the CDR3 is TGCGCCAGCAGCTTGGAGGGGGAGAGCTCTGGAAACACCATATATTTT.

This clone was seen a single time. This chain joins TRBV19 and TRBJ2-3, with 8 bases lining up with TRBD2. V shed 5 bases and J 8 bases; nucleotides not matched to a gene: 12. The CDR3 is 15 amino acids. Germline V gives CDR1 LNHDA, CDR2 SQIVND (reference sequence). CDR3 sequence (DNA): TGTGCCAGTAGTCAACAAGCGGGAGCACAGACTACGCAGTATTTT. This sequence encodes CASSQQAGAQTTQYF.

This chain connects TRBV6-1 to TRBJ2-7; 11 nucleotides agree with TRBD2. The CDR3 is 17 amino acids. The V segment lost 2 bases and the J segment 3 bases; nucleotides outside the gene matches: 9. The V gene's germline CDR1 is MNHNS and CDR2 SASEGT. DNA for the CDR3: TGTGCCAGCAGTGAACAAATACGACTAGCGGGGAGCTACGAGCAGTACTTC. Protein sequence: CASSEQIRLAGSYEQYF.

This chain connects TRBV4-3 to TRBJ2-2; D gene ambiguous. The germline CDR1 and CDR2 sequences are LGHNA and YSLEER. V shed 0 bases and J shed 2 bases, with 10 bases lying between them. The CDR3 runs to 16 residues. In DNA, the CDR3 is TGCGCCAGCAGCCAAGATCTCAGGTCCAACACCGGGGAGCTGTTTTTT. This codes for CASSQDLRSNTGELFF.

The V call is TRBV5-1, the J call TRBJ1-4; perhaps TRBD1 as D (5 bases). The CDR3 extends over 13 amino acids. V was pared by 2 bases and J by 7 bases, with 9 bases between. From germline, CDR1 is SGHRS and CDR2 YFSETQ. The CDR3 DNA sequence: TGCGCCAGCAGCTTTGGGGGGAGTGAAAAACTGTTTTTT. Amino acids: CASSFGGSEKLFF.

V is TRBV7-3 and J is TRBJ1-1; D possibly corresponds to TRBD1 (5 bases). V was cut by 1 base and J by 1 base, with 10 bases left in between. This CDR3 comprises 15 residues. The germline CDR1 and CDR2 sequences are SGHTA and FQGTGA. The DNA of the CDR3 is TGTGCCAGCAGCTTAATGGACATAACGAACACTGAAGCTTTCTTT. The encoded protein is CASSLMDITNTEAFF.

This chain joins TRBV5-6 and TRBJ1-4, with D possibly matching TRBD1 (5 bases). The CDR3 consists of 16 residues. The V end lost 7 bases, the J end lost 4 bases, and 20 bases lay between the germline ends. The germline gives CDR1 SGHDT, CDR2 YYEEEE. CDR3 in amino acids: CASAFHSGGLNEKLFF. The CDR3 DNA sequence: TGTGCCAGCGCGTTTCACTCGGGGGGTCTTAATGAAAAACTGTTTTTT.

V and J are TRBV5-1 and TRBJ2-1, with 7 bases that match TRBD1. V shed 4 bases, J shed 4 bases, and the junction held 5 bases outside the gene matches. This CDR3 comprises 14 residues. The V gene's germline CDR1 is SGHRS and CDR2 YFSETQ. This CDR3 is CASSTGQAYNEQFF. Here the CDR3 DNA reads TGCGCCAGCAGCACAGGACAGGCTTACAATGAGCAGTTCTTC.

The chain has TRBV5-1 and TRBJ1-5; D call uncertain. CDR3 length equals 13 residues. Germline CDR1 and CDR2: SGHRS and YFSETQ. V lost 2 bases and J 5 bases, leaving 8 bases between the germline ends. The CDR3 sequence: CASSFGEDQPQHF. Here the CDR3 DNA reads TGCGCCAGCAGCTTCGGGGAAGATCAGCCCCAGCATTTT.

The chain couples TRBV5-4 to TRBJ1-6; TRBD1 is a possible D gene (6 bases). This CDR3 spans 17 amino acids. Germline V lookup: CDR1 SGHNT, CDR2 YYREEE (reference sequence). The germline V and J ends were trimmed by 3 bases and 4 bases, with 17 bases remaining between them. CDR3 in amino acids: CASSSKGDMIYNSPLHF. As DNA, the CDR3 is TGTGCCAGCAGCTCCAAGGGGGACATGATATATAATTCACCCCTCCACTTT. Combining the CDR3 with reference TRBV5-4 and TRBJ1-6 gives the whole variable domain ETGVTQSPTHLIKTRGQQVTLRCSSQSGHNTVSWYQQALGQGPQFIFQYYREEENGRGNFPPRFSGLQFPNYSSELNVNALELDDSALYLCASSSKGDMIYNSPLHFGNGTRLTVT.

Only one count was recorded for this clone. V usage is TRBV15 and J usage is TRBJ2-7; the match to TRBD2 covers 8 bases. Germline CDR1 reads LNHNV; CDR2 reads YYDKDF (reference sequence). This CDR3 has 15 amino acids. J was trimmed by 6 bases and V by 6 bases; bases with no gene match: 13. This CDR3 is CATRAGGAGDPEQYF. CDR3 DNA sequence: TGTGCCACCAGAGCAGGCGGAGCGGGAGACCCCGAGCAGTACTTC.

This chain uses TRBV7-9 with TRBJ1-4; 7 nucleotides align to TRBD1. J lost 8 bases, V lost 5 bases, and 8 bases had no gene match. CDR1 and CDR2 from the germline V gene are SEHNR and FQNEAQ (reference sequence). The CDR3 contains 14 residues. For the CDR3, the DNA is TGTGCCAGCAGCGTCAGGGGGGCTGAGGAAAAACTGTTTTTT. It translates to CASSVRGAEEKLFF.

The chain is built from TRBV9 and TRBJ1-2; D uncertain. V shed 4 bases and J shed 2 bases, with 12 bases lying between them. This CDR3 is built from 14 residues. CDR1 is SGDLS, CDR2 YYNGEE, per germline. DNA of the CDR3: TGTGCCAGCAGCTCTGACATGAAAAACTATGGCTACACCTTC. It translates to CASSSDMKNYGYTF.

The rearrangement joins TRBV18 to TRBJ1-2; 7 nucleotides align to TRBD1. V shed 3 bases, J shed 4 bases, and the junction held 2 bases outside the gene matches. Looked up from germline, CDR1 is KGHSH and CDR2 is LQKENI. The CDR3 length is 13 residues. CDR3 DNA: TGTGCCAGCTCACCGGACAGGCTCTATGGCTACACCTTC. This codes for CASSPDRLYGYTF.

About this clone itself: One end of the junction is discordant with germline, which a read error may explain. This CDR3 is also generated by other DNA sequences in the sample. V and J are TRBV5-6 and TRBJ1-1; 7 nucleotides match TRBD1. CDR1 is SGHDT, CDR2 YYEEEE, per germline. The CDR3 has 16 amino acids. The CDR3, as DNA: TGCGCCAGCAGCAGGAGGGGGCAGGCAAGGGGCACTGAAGCTTTCTTT. It is translated as CASSRRGQARGTEAFF.

This clone was seen a few times. The sample contains more than one DNA sequence encoding this CDR3. J is TRBJ2-7 and V is TRBV27; 10 bases are a match to TRBD1. Germline V gene data show CDR1 as MNHEY and CDR2 as SMNVEV (reference sequence). The CDR3 loop spans 14 amino acids. V shed 3 bases, J shed 7 bases, and the junction held 6 bases outside the gene matches. CDR3 sequence (DNA): TGTGCCAGCAGTTTGGGACAGGGGCTGCGGGAGCAGTACTTC. Protein sequence: CASSLGQGLREQYF.

The chain recombines TRBV5-4 with TRBJ1-1, with D perhaps matching TRBD1 (5 bases). The CDR3 covers 14 residues. Germline assignment: CDR1 SGHNT and CDR2 YYREEE (reference sequence). V shed 4 bases and J shed 4 bases, with 14 bases lying between them. The chain's CDR3 is CASSTTQDVTEAFF. The CDR3 region has the DNA TGTGCCAGCAGCACAACACAGGATGTCACTGAAGCTTTCTTT. Full variable domain (remainder filled in from reference TRBV5-4 and TRBJ1-1): ETGVTQSPTHLIKTRGQQVTLRCSSQSGHNTVSWYQQALGQGPQFIFQYYREEENGRGNFPPRFSGLQFPNYSSELNVNALELDDSALYLCASSTTQDVTEAFFGQGTRLTVV.

This CDR3 reads CASSLAGAKNIQYF. CDR3 coding DNA: TGTGCCAGCAGCTTAGCGGGAGCCAAAAACATTCAGTACTTC. This chain joins TRBV7-2 and TRBJ2-4; D unclear. V lost 0 bases to trimming and J lost 0 bases, with 3 bases between them. The length of the CDR3 is 14 residues. From germline, CDR1 is SGHTA and CDR2 FQGNSA.

The rearrangement joins TRBV7-2 to TRBJ2-7; D may match TRBD1 or TRBD2 (6 bases each). Germline-derived CDR1 and CDR2 are SGHTA and FQGNSA. The CDR3 is made up of 14 amino acids. Trimming took off 4 bases at V and 5 bases at J, with 15 bases between the two ends. The CDR3 sequence: CASSYSGGKDEQYF. The CDR3 DNA follows: TGTGCCAGCAGCTATTCCGGGGGCAAGGACGAGCAGTACTTC.

This chain connects TRBV6-4 to TRBJ2-1; D might be TRBD2 (5 bases). CDR1 and CDR2 from the germline V gene are MRHNA and SNTAGT. V was clipped by 5 bases and J by 4 bases, with 24 bases between them. The CDR3 length is 18 residues. This CDR3 is CASSPSPTGGGKYNEQFF. The CDR3 DNA is TGTGCCAGCAGTCCCTCCCCCACTGGAGGCGGCAAGTACAATGAGCAGTTCTTC.

J is TRBJ1-1 and V is TRBV7-8; D unresolved. Germline CDR1 and CDR2: SGHVS and FQNEAQ. The CDR3 spans 14 residues. V was trimmed by 4 bases and J by 0 bases, leaving 9 bases between them. The CDR3 loop reads CASSSRDLNTEAFF. CDR3 sequence (DNA): TGTGCCAGCAGCTCGAGGGATTTGAACACTGAAGCTTTCTTT.

A single count supports this clone. The chain combines TRBV6-4 with TRBJ1-5; 7 positions match TRBD1. The V segment lost 3 bases and the J segment 1 base; nucleotides outside the gene matches: 3. CDR1 is MRHNA, CDR2 SNTAGT, per germline. The CDR3 is 15 amino acids. The CDR3 nucleotides are TGTGCCAGCAGTGAGCAGGGGGGAAGCAATCAGCCCCAGCATTTT. Translating it yields CASSEQGGSNQPQHF.

V gene TRBV15 combines with J gene TRBJ1-1; D is possibly TRBD1 (6 bases). Per the germline V gene, CDR1 is LNHNV and CDR2 is YYDKDF (reference sequence). The germline V and J ends were trimmed by 5 bases and 9 bases, with 13 bases remaining between them. This CDR3 comprises 12 residues. This chain's CDR3 is CATSRETGKAFF. The CDR3 region has the DNA TGTGCCACCAGCCGTGAAACAGGGAAAGCTTTCTTT.

CDR3 sequence reads: CASKDGDAYEQYF. CDR3 sequence (DNA): TGTGCCAGCAAGGACGGCGATGCCTACGAGCAGTACTTC. The V gene is TRBV2, the J gene TRBJ2-7; D gene unclear. Germline CDR1 reads SNHLY; CDR2 reads FYNNEI. V lost 7 bases and J lost 2, with 12 bases in between. This CDR3 region has 13 residues.

The rearrangement joins TRBV18 to TRBJ1-5; a possible D gene is TRBD1 (5 bases). The CDR3 runs 16 residues. Trimming pared 2 bases from V and 2 bases from J, leaving 13 bases between. Per germline, CDR1 KGHSH and CDR2 LQKENI. CDR3 DNA sequence: TGTGCCAGCTCACCATTTAGGGGAGGGGGCAATCAGCCCCAGCATTTT. As protein: CASSPFRGGGNQPQHF.